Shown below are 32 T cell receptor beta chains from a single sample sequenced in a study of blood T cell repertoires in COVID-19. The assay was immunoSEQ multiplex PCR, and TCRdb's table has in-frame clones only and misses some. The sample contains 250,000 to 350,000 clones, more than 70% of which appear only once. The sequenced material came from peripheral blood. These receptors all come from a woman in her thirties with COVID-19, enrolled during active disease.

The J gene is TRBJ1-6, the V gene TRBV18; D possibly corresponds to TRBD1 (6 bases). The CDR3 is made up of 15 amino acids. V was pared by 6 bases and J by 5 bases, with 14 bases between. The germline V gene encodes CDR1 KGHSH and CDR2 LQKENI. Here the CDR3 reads CASSPSQGNNSPLHF. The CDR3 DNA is TGTGCCAGCTCGCCTTCCCAGGGGAATAATTCACCCCTCCACTTT.

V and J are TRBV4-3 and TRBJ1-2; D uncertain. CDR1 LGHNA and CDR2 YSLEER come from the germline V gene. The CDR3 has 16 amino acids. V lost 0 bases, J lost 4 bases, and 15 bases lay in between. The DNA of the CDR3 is TGCGCCAGCAGCCAAGATTCCCGGGTCTCGGGCTATGGCTACACCTTC. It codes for CASSQDSRVSGYGYTF.

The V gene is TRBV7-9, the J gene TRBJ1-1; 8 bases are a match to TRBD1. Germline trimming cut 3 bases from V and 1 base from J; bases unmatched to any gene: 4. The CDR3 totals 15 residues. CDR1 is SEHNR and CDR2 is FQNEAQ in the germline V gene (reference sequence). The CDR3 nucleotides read TGTGCCAGCAGCTTTGGACAGGGATGGAACACTGAAGCTTTCTTT. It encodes CASSFGQGWNTEAFF.

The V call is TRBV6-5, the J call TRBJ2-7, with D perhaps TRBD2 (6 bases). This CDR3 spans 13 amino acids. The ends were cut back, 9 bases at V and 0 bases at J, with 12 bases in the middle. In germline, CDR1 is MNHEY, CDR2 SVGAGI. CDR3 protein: CASWRADSYEQYF. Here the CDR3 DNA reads TGTGCCAGTTGGAGGGCCGACTCCTACGAGCAGTACTTC.

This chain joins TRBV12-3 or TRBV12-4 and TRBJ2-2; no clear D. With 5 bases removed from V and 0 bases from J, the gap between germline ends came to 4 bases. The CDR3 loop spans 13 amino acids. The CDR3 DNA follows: TGTGCCAGCAGTGCAGCGAACACCGGGGAGCTGTTTTTT. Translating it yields CASSAANTGELFF.

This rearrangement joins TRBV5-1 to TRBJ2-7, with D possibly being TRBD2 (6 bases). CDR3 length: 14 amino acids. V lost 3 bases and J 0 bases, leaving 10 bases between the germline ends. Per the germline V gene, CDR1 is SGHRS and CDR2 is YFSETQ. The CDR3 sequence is CASSSPTSSYEQYF. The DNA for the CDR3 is TGCGCCAGCAGCTCCCCGACTAGCTCCTACGAGCAGTACTTC.

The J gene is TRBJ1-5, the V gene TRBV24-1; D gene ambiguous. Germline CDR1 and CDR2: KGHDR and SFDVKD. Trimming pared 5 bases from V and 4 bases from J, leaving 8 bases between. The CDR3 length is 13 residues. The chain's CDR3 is CATSGGVNQPQHF. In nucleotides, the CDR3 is TGTGCCACCAGTGGAGGAGTAAATCAGCCCCAGCATTTT.

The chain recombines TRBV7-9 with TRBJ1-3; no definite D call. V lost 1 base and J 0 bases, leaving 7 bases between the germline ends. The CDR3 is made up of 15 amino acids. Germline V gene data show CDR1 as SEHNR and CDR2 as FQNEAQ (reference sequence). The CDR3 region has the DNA TGTGCCAGCAGCTTAGGGCAGTTCTCTGGAAACACCATATATTTT. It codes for CASSLGQFSGNTIYF.

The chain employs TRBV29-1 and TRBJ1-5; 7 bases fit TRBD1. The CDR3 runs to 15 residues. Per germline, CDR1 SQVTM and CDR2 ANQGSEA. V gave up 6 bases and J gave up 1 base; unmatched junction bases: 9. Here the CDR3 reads CSVSINRGSNQPQHF. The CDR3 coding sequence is TGCAGCGTCTCCATAAACAGGGGCAGCAATCAGCCCCAGCATTTT.

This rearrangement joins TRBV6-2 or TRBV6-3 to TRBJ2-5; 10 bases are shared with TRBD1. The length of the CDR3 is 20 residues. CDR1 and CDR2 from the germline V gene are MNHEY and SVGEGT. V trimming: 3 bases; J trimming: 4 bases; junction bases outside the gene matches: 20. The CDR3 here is CASSYLPSGTGATQLETQYF. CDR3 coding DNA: TGTGCCAGCAGTTATTTGCCCTCCGGGACAGGGGCGACACAGCTAGAGACCCAGTACTTC.

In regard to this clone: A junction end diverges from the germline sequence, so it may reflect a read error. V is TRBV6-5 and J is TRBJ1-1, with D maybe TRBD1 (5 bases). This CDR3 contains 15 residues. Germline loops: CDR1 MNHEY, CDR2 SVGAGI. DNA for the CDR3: TGTGCCAGCAGGGGCGCAGGGAGGATGAATACTGAAGCTTTCTTT. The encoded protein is CASRGAGRMNTEAFF.

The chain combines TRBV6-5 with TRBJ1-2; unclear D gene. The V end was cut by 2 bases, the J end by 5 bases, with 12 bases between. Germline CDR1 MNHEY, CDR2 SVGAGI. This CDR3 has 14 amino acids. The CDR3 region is CASSYGGLTYGYTF. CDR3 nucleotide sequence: TGTGCCAGCAGTTACGGCGGCTTAACATATGGCTACACCTTC.

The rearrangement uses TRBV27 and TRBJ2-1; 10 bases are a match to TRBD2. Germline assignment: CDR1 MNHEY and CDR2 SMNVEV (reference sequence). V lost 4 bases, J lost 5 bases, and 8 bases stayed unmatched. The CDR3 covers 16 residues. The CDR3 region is CASSSQTSGRNNEQFF. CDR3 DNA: TGTGCCAGCAGTTCCCAGACTAGCGGGCGAAACAATGAGCAGTTCTTC.

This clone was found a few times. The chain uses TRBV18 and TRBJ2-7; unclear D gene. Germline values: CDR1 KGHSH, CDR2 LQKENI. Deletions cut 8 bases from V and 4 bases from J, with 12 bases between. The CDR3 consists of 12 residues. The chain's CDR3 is CASGGLVYEQYF. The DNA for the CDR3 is TGTGCCAGCGGTGGCCTCGTGTACGAGCAGTACTTC. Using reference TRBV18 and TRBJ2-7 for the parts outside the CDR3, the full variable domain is NAGVMQNPRHLVRRRGQEARLRCSPMKGHSHVYWYRQLPEEGLKFMVYLQKENIIDESGMPKERFSAEFPKEGPSILRIQQVVRGDSAAYFCASGGLVYEQYFGPGTRLTVT.

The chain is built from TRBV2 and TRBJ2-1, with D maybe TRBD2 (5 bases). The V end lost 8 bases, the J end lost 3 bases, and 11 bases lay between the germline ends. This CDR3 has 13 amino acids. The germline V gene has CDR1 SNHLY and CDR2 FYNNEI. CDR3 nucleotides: TGTGCCAGCCTACTAGAGAGCTACAATGAGCAGTTCTTC. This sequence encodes CASLLESYNEQFF.

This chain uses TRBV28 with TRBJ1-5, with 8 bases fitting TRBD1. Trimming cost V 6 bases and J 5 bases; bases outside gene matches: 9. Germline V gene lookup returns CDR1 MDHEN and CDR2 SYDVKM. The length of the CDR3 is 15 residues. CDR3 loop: CASRSRGRPDQPQHF. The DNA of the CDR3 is TGTGCCAGCAGATCCAGGGGGCGCCCAGATCAGCCCCAGCATTTT.

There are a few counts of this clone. The CDR3 protein is CATSDIQEHSPLHF. The CDR3 DNA reads TGTGCCACCAGTGACATACAGGAGCATTCACCCCTCCACTTT. V and J are TRBV24-1 and TRBJ1-6, with D possibly being TRBD1 (5 bases). In germline, CDR1 is KGHDR, CDR2 SFDVKD. The germline V and J ends were trimmed by 4 bases and 8 bases, with 11 bases remaining between them. This CDR3 is built from 14 residues.

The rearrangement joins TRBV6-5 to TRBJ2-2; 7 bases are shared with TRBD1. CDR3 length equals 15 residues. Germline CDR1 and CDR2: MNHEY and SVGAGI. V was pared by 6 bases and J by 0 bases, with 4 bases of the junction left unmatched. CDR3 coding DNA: TGTGCCAGCAGCCGACAGGGCCCGAACACCGGGGAGCTGTTTTTT. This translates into CASSRQGPNTGELFF.

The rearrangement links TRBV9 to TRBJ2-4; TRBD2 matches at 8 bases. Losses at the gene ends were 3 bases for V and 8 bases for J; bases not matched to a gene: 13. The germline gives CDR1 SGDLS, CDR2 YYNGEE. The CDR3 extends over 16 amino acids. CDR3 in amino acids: CASSGPSSGPEDIQYF. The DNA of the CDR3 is TGTGCCAGCAGCGGCCCCTCTAGCGGGCCGGAGGACATTCAGTACTTC.

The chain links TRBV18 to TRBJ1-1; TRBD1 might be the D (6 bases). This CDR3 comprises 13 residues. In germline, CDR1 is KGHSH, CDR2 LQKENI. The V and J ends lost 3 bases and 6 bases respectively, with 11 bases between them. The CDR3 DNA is TGTGCCAGCTCACCCAGGGGATTCGCTGAAGCTTTCTTT. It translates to CASSPRGFAEAFF.

CDR3 loop: CASSQVRGSNQPQHF. The DNA for the CDR3 is TGCGCCAGCAGCCAAGTTAGGGGCAGCAATCAGCCCCAGCATTTT. The V call is TRBV4-1, the J call TRBJ1-5; possibly TRBD1 for D (5 bases). Germline V CDR1 and CDR2: MGHRA, YSYEKL. V was pared by 1 base and J by 1 base, with 8 bases between. CDR3 size: 15 residues.

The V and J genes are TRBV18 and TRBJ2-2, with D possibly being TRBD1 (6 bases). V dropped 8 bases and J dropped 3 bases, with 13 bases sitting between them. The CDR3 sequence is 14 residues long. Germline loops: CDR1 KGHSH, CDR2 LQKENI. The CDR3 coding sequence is TGTGCCAGCCCAACAGGGCTACACACCGGGGAGCTGTTTTTT. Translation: CASPTGLHTGELFF.

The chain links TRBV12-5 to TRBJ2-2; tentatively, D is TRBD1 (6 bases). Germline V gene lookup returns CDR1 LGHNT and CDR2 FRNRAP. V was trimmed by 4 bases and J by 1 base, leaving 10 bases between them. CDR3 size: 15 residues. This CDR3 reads CASGSGHGNTGELFF. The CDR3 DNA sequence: TGTGCTAGTGGTTCGGGACACGGGAACACCGGGGAGCTGTTTTTT.

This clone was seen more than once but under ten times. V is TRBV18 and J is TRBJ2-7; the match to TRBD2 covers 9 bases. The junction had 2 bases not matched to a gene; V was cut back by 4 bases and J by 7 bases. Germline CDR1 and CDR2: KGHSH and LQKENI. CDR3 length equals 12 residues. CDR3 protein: CASSLAGEEQYF. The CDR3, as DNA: TGTGCCAGCTCACTAGCGGGAGAGGAGCAGTACTTC.

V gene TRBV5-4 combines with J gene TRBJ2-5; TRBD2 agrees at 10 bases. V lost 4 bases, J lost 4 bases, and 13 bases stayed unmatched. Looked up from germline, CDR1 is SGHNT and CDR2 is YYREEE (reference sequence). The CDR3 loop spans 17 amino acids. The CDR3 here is CASSPGGLAGVGETQYF. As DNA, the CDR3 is TGTGCCAGCAGCCCGGGAGGCCTAGCGGGAGTCGGAGAGACCCAGTACTTC.

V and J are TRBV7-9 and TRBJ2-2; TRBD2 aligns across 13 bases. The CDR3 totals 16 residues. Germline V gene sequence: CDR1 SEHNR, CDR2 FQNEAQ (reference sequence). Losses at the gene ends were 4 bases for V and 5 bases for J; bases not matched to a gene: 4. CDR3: CASSSRLAGGTGELFF. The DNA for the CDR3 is TGTGCCAGCAGCTCCAGACTAGCGGGAGGTACCGGGGAGCTGTTTTTT.

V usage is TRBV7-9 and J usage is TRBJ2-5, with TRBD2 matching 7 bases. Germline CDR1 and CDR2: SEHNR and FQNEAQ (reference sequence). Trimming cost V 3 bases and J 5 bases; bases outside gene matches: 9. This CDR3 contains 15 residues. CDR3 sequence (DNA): TGTGCCAGCAGCTTGAGTCGCGGGAGTATCGAGACCCAGTACTTC. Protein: CASSLSRGSIETQYF.

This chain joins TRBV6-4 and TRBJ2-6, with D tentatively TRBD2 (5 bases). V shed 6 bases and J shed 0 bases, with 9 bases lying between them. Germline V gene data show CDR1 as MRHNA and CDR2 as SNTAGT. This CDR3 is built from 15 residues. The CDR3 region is CASSPGDSGANVLTF. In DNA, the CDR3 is TGTGCCAGCAGCCCCGGGGACTCTGGGGCCAACGTCCTGACTTTC.

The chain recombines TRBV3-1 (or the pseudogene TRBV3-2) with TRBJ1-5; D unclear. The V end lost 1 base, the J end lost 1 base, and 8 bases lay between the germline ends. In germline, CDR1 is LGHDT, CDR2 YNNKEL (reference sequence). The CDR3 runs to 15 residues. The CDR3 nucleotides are TGTGCCAGCAGCCAAGGGACTGCGAGCAATCAGCCCCAGCATTTT. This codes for CASSQGTASNQPQHF.

The CDR3 DNA sequence: TGTGCCAGCAGCTTGACAGGGCCCTACACCTTC. It yields the protein CASSLTGPYTF. The rearrangement joins TRBV5-6 to TRBJ1-2; possible D gene TRBD1, 6 bases. Germline V lookup: CDR1 SGHDT, CDR2 YYEEEE. The V end lost 1 base, the J end lost 10 bases, and 8 bases lay between the germline ends. The CDR3 runs to 11 residues.

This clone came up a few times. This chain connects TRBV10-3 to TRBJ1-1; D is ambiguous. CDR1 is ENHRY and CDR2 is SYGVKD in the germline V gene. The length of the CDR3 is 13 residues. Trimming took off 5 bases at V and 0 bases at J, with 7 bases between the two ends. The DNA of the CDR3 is TGTGCCATCAGTAACAACCTGAACACTGAAGCTTTCTTT. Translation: CAISNNLNTEAFF.

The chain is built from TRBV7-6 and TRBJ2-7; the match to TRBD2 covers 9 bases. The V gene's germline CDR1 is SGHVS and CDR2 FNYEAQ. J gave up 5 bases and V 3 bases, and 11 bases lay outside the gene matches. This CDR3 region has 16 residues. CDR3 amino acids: CASSLGTAGGHDEQYF. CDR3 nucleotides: TGTGCCAGCAGCTTGGGGACGGCGGGAGGGCACGACGAGCAGTACTTC.